This T cell receptor (beta chain) was profiled in a study of blood T cell repertoires in COVID-19. Overall study context: Acute and convalescent COVID-19 samples came from the United States, Italy and Spain.

The germline V gene has CDR1 MDHEN and CDR2 SYDVKM. Trimming pared 6 bases from V and 4 bases from J, leaving 13 bases between. This CDR3 contains 14 residues. Study processing details: Amplification of reference gene primers was used by the study to estimate nucleated cell counts. TCRdb's table, derived via immunoSEQ multiplex PCR, lists solely in-frame clones and lacks some. The V and J calls and the clone size are those of that table, but D and trimming were determined from the DNA. The data contain around 270,000 clones, 80% to 85% of them singletons. Patients at the Seattle site were enrolled during active infection and followed longitudinally.

The receptor was isolated from a person in their 70s with COVID-19, enrolled during active disease. Input material: peripheral blood. The chain joins TRBV28 to TRBJ2-1; the D gene is possibly TRBD2 (6 bases). CDR3 DNA: TGTGCCAGCAGAGGGTTGGGGGGATACAATGAGCAGTTCTTC. It is translated as CASRGLGGYNEQFF.